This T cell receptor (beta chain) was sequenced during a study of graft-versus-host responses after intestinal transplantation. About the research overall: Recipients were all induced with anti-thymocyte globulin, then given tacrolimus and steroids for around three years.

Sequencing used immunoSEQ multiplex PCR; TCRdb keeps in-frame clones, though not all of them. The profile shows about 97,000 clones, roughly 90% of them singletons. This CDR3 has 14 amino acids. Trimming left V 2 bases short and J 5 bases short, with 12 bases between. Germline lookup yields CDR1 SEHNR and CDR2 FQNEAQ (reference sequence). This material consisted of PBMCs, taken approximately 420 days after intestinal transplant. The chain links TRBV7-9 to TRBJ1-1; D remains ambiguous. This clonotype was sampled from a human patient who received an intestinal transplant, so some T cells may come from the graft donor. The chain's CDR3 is CASSLIVGRTEAFF. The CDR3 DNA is TGTGCCAGCAGCTTAATAGTCGGTAGGACTGAAGCTTTCTTT. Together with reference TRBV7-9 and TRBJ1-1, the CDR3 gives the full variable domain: DTGVSQNPRHKITKRGQNVTFRCDPISEHNRLYWYRQTLGQGPEFLTYFQNEAQLEKSRLLSDRFSAERPKGSFSTLEIQRTEQGDSAMYLCASSLIVGRTEAFFGQGTRLTVV.